What follows describes a single T cell receptor (beta chain). Its antigen is currently unknown. The sample belongs to a study of shared clonotypes between healthy human individuals. Measured with immunoSEQ multiplex PCR; TCRdb has only the in-frame clones, and not every one. The sample includes some 79,000 clones, 60% to 65% seen only once; the top ten take around 50%. Overall study findings and caveats: Only a few donors were included, so the genetic and exposure-history diversity represented was limited.

From germline, CDR1 is SNHLY and CDR2 FYNNEI. CDR3 size: 14 residues. The V end lost 4 bases, the J end lost 4 bases, and 13 bases lay between the germline ends. The origin of this receptor is a man aged 25-45 years in good health. The chain joins TRBV2 to TRBJ1-1; D unresolved. The sequencing sample was made of memory CD8+ T cells sorted from blood. The subset: CD45RO+ cells pooled with CCR7-negative TemRA cells. CDR3 sequence: CASSVLWGSTEAFF. The CDR3 nucleotides read TGTGCCAGCAGTGTTTTGTGGGGTAGCACTGAAGCTTTCTTT.